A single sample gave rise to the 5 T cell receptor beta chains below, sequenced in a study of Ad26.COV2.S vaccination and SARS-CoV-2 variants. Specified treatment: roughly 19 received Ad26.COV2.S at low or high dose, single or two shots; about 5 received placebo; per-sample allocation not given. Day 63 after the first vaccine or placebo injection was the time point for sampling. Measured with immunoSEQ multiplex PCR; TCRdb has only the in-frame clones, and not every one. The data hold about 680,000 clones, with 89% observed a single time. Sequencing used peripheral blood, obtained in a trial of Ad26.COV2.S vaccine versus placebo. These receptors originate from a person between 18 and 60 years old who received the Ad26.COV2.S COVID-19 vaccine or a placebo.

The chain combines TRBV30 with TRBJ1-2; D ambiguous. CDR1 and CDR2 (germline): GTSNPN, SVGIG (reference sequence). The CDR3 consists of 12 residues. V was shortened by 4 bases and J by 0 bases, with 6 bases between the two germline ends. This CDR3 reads CAWTPANYGYTF. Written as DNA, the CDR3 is TGTGCCTGGACACCGGCTAACTATGGCTACACCTTC.

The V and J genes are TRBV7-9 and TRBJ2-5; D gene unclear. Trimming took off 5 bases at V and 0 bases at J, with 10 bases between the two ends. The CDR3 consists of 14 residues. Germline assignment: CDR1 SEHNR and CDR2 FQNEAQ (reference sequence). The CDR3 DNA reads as TGTGCCAGCAGCCCCGGACCGAACCAAGAGACCCAGTACTTC. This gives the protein CASSPGPNQETQYF. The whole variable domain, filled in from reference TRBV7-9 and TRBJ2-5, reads DTGVSQNPRHKITKRGQNVTFRCDPISEHNRLYWYRQTLGQGPEFLTYFQNEAQLEKSRLLSDRFSAERPKGSFSTLEIQRTEQGDSAMYLCASSPGPNQETQYFGPGTRLLVL.

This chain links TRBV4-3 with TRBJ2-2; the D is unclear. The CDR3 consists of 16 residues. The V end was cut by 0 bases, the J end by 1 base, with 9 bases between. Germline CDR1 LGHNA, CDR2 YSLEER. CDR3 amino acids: CASSQDRAENTGELFF. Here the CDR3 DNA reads TGCGCCAGCAGCCAAGATCGGGCAGAGAACACCGGGGAGCTGTTTTTT.

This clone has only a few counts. CDR3 amino acids: CASSSTSTSLSYEQYF. Here the CDR3 DNA reads TGCGCCAGCAGCTCGACCTCGACTAGCCTCTCGTACGAGCAGTACTTC. The chain is built from TRBV5-1 and TRBJ2-7; 7 positions agree with TRBD2. The junction had 13 bases not matched to a gene; V was cut back by 3 bases and J by 4 bases. The germline CDR1 and CDR2 sequences are SGHRS and YFSETQ. The CDR3 contains 16 residues.

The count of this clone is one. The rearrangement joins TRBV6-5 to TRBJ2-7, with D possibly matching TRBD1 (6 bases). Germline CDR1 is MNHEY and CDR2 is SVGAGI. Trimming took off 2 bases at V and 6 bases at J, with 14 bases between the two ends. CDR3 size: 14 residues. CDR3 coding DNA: TGTGCCAGCAGTTACGATGGGGGCTTACGCGAGCAGTACTTC. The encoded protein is CASSYDGGLREQYF.